This T cell receptor (beta chain) was identified in a study of cytomegalovirus exposure and HLA in healthy donors. Overall study findings and caveats: Most observed TCR sequences were rare, whereas some public TCRs were detected in many donors. Follow-up analysis found HLA locus-dependent TCR association rates, highest for DRB1 and lowest for HLA-C. TCR beta chain V- and J-gene trimming was linked, in a later analysis, to a missense variant in DCLRE1C.

With 60 Vbeta and 13 Jbeta primers, the PCR was carried out. Assay: immunoSEQ multiplex PCR; the TCRdb copy retains only in-frame clones and omits some. The table lists about 87,000 clones, 79% of them singletons, with roughly 3.8% in the top ten. As concerns this clone: What it recognizes is unknown.

The CDR3 spans 13 residues. Trimming took 0 bases from V and 5 from J, leaving 7 bases between them. Germline lookup yields CDR1 LNHDA and CDR2 SQIVND (reference sequence). This chain connects TRBV19 to TRBJ1-1; D might be TRBD1 (5 bases). Sequencing was done on a sample of PBMCs. The receptor comes from a woman aged 40 to 50 in good health and CMV-seronegative. This CDR3 is CASSIEGRTEAFF. CDR3 bases: TGTGCCAGTAGTATAGAGGGGCGGACTGAAGCTTTCTTT.